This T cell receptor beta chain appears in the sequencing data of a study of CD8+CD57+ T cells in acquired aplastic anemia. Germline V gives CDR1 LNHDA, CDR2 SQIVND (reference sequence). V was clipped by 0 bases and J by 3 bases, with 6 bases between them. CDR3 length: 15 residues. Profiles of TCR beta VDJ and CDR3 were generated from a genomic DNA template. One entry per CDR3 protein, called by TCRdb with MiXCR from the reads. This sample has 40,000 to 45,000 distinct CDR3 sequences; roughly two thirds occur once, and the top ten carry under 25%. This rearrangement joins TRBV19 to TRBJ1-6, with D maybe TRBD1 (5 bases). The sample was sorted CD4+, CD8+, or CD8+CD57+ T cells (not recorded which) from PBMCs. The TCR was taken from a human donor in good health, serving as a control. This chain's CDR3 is CASSIERGYNSPLHF. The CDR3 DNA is TGTGCCAGTAGTATAGAGAGGGGCTATAATTCACCCCTCCACTTT.